This T cell receptor beta chain was sequenced for a study of shared T cell receptors in the human thymus. V lost 0 bases, J lost 2 bases, and 20 bases lay in between. Germline V gives CDR1 SGHNT, CDR2 YYREEE (reference sequence). The CDR3 sequence is 18 residues long. Only in-frame clones appear in the TCRdb table, and some are missing; sequencing was by immunoSEQ multiplex PCR. The repertoire holds 63,000 or so clones, with roughly 95% as singletons. The chain combines TRBV5-4 with TRBJ1-1; D is perhaps TRBD1 (6 bases). The receptor was derived from a human donor. The sample was thymocytes. CDR3 sequence: CASSLDGTKGGSNTEAFF. In nucleotides, the CDR3 is TGTGCCAGCAGCTTGGACGGGACCAAAGGGGGTTCAAACACTGAAGCTTTCTTT.